This T cell receptor (beta chain) was observed in a study of T cells of healthy individuals. The CDR3 has 13 residues. V shed 5 bases and J shed 2 bases, with 9 bases lying between them. The germline V gene has CDR1 MNHEY and CDR2 SVGAGI. TCRdb itself ran the 5' RACE reads through MiXCR, one entry per CDR3 protein. The sample comprises around 63,000 distinct CDR3 sequences, 16% of which are singletons, and 4% to 5% rests with the top ten. This TCR derives from a human donor in good health. The rearrangement uses TRBV6-5 and TRBJ1-2, with unresolved D. The CDR3 DNA is TGTGCCAGCAGTAGGATAGAGAACTATGGCTACACCTTC. Translation: CASSRIENYGYTF.